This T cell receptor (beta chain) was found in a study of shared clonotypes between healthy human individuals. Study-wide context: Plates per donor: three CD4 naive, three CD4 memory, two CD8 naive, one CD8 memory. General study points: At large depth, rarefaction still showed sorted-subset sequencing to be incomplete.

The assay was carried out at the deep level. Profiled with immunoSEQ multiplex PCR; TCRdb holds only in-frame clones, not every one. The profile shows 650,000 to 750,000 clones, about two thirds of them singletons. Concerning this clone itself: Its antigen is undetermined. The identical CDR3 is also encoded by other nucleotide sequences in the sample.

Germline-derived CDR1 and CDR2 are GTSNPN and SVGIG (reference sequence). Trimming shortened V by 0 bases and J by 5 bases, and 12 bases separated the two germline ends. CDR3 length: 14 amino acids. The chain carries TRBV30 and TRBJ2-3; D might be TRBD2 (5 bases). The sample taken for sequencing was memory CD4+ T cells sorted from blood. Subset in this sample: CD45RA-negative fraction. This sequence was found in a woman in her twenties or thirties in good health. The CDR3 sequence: CAWSVKAAGDTQYF. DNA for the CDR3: TGTGCCTGGAGTGTTAAAGCGGCCGGAGATACGCAGTATTTT.